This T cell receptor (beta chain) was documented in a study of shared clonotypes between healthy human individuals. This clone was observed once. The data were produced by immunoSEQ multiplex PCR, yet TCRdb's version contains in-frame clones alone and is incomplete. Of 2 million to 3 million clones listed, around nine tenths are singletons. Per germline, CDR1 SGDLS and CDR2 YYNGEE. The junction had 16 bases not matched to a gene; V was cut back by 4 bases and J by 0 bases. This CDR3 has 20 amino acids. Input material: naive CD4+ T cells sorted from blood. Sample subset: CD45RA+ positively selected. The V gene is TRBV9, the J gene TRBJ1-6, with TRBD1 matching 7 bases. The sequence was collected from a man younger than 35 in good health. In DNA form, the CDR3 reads TGTGCCAGCAGCCCAGGGGGGGGCCGAGTGGGGACCTCCTATAATTCACCCCTCCACTTT. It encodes CASSPGGGRVGTSYNSPLHF.